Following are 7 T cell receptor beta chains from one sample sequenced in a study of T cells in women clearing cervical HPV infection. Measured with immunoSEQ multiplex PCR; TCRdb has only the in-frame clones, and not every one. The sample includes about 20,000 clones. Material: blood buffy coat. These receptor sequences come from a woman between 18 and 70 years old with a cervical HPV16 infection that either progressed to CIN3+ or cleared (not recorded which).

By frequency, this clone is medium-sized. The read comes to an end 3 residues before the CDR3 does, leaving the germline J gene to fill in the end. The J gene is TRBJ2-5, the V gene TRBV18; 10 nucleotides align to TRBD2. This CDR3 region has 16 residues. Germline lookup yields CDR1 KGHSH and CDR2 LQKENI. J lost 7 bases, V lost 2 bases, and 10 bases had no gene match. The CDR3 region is CASSPKGLAEVRTQYF. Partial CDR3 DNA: TGTGCCAGCTCACCAAAAGGACTAGCGGAAGTCCGGACC.

Here the CDR3 reads CASSAGVRNQPQHF. The CDR3 DNA, read in part, is TGTGCCAGCAGTGCAGGGGTCCGCAATCAGCCC. The gene calls are TRBV12-3 or TRBV12-4 and TRBJ1-5; weak D call: TRBD1 (6 bases). With the read ending 3 residues before the CDR3 end, the germline J gene is used to fill in that end. This CDR3 region has 14 residues. Trimming shortened V by 5 bases and J by 2 bases, and 10 bases separated the two germline ends.

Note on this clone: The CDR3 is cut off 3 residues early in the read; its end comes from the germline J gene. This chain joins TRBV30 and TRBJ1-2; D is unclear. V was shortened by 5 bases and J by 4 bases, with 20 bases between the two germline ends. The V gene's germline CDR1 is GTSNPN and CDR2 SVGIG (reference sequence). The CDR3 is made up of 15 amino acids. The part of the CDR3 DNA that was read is TGTGCCTGGCCATTAATTCGGGCGGACTCCTATGGC. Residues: CAWPLIRADSYG. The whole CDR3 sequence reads CAWPLIRADSYGYTF.

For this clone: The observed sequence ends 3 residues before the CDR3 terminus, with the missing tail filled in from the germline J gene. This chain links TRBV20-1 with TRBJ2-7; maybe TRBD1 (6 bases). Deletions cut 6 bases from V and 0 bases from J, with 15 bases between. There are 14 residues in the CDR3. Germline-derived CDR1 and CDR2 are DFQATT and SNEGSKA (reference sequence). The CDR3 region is CSALGHLSSYEQYF. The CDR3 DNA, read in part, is TGCAGTGCCCTGGGACACTTGAGCTCCTACGAG.

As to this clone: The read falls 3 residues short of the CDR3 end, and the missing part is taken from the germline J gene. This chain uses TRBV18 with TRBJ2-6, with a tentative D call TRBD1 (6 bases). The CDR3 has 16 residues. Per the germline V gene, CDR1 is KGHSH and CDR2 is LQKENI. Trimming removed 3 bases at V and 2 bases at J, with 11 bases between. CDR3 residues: CASSPNDRPGANVLTF. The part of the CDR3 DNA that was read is TGTGCCAGCTCACCCAACGACAGGCCTGGGGCCAACGTC. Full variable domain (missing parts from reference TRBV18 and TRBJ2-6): NAGVMQNPRHLVRRRGQEARLRCSPMKGHSHVYWYRQLPEEGLKFMVYLQKENIIDESGMPKERFSAEFPKEGPSILRIQQVVRGDSAAYFCASSPNDRPGANVLTFGAGSRLTVL.

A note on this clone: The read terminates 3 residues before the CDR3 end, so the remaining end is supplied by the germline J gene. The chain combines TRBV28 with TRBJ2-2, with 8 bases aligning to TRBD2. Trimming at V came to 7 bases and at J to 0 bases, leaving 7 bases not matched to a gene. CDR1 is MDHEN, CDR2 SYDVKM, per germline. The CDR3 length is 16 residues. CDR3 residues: CASTQTSASNTGELFF. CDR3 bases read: TGTGCCAGCACCCAGACTAGCGCCTCGAACACCGGGGAG.

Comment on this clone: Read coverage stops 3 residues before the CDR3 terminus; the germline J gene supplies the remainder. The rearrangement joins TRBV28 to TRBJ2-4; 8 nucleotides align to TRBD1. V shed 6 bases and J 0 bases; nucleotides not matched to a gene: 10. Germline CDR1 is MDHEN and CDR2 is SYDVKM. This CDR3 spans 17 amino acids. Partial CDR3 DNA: TGTGCCAGCAGGTCCCTCGGACAGGGAATAGCCAAAAACATT. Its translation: CASRSLGQGIAKNI. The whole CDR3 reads CASRSLGQGIAKNIQYF.